Below, 31 T cell receptor beta chains from the same sample are listed, as sequenced in a study of blood T cell repertoires in COVID-19. Assay used: immunoSEQ multiplex PCR; TCRdb lists only in-frame clones, some missing. Among roughly 200,000 clones listed, roughly 80% were seen once. Material: peripheral blood. The source of these receptors is a woman at least 80 years old with COVID-19, enrolled during active disease.

V gene TRBV9 combines with J gene TRBJ2-2, with TRBD2 as a possible D gene (5 bases). Germline V gene data show CDR1 as SGDLS and CDR2 as YYNGEE. V dropped 0 bases and J dropped 4 bases, with 16 bases sitting between them. This CDR3 has 17 residues. The CDR3 DNA reads TGTGCCAGCAGCGTAGCATTTAGTCGGGGAGTCACCGGGGAGCTGTTTTTT. The encoded protein is CASSVAFSRGVTGELFF.

The rearrangement uses TRBV25-1 and TRBJ2-1, with 7 positions matching TRBD2. The length of the CDR3 is 17 residues. The V segment lost 6 bases and the J segment 1 base; nucleotides outside the gene matches: 12. Germline CDR1 is MGHDK and CDR2 is SYGVNS. The DNA of the CDR3 is TGTGCCAGCAGAGGACTAGACACTTTGGGGTCCTACAATGAGCAGTTCTTC. It specifies CASRGLDTLGSYNEQFF.

This clone was found once. V gene TRBV11-2 combines with J gene TRBJ2-7; D is possibly TRBD1 (6 bases). The CDR3 has 11 residues. The germline CDR1 and CDR2 sequences are SGHAT and FQNNGV. V was pared by 4 bases and J by 7 bases, with 8 bases between. This CDR3 is CASSSGVEQYF. As DNA, the CDR3 is TGTGCCAGCAGCTCAGGGGTAGAGCAGTACTTC.

V is TRBV15 and J is TRBJ2-7; TRBD2 agrees at 10 bases. Germline V gives CDR1 LNHNV, CDR2 YYDKDF (reference sequence). After removal of 0 bases from V and 5 bases from J, the junction contained 7 bases not matched to a gene. CDR3 length: 16 amino acids. The CDR3 region is CATSREPSGSTHEQYF. CDR3 DNA sequence: TGTGCCACCAGCAGAGAACCTAGCGGGAGTACCCACGAGCAGTACTTC. The full variable domain, with the rest looked up from reference TRBV15 and TRBJ2-7, is DAMVIQNPRYQVTQFGKPVTLSCSQTLNHNVMYWYQQKSSQAPKLLFHYYDKDFNNEADTPDNFQSRRPNTSFCFLDIRSPGLGDTAMYLCATSREPSGSTHEQYFGPGTRLTVT.

The chain links TRBV19 to TRBJ1-2; D is unclear. The CDR3 is 13 residues long. Germline V gene data show CDR1 as LNHDA and CDR2 as SQIVND (reference sequence). Trimming took 3 bases from V and 3 from J, leaving 8 bases between them. CDR3 DNA sequence: TGTGCCAGTAGTATCCCGGGGTACTATGGCTACACCTTC. This translates into CASSIPGYYGYTF.

This clone appeared once. V is TRBV6-5 and J is TRBJ1-5, with D possibly being TRBD1 (6 bases). This CDR3 contains 15 residues. V lost 9 bases and J lost 1, with 16 bases in between. Germline CDR1 reads MNHEY; CDR2 reads SVGAGI. CDR3 region: CASGGQPLSNQPQHF. CDR3 in DNA: TGTGCCAGTGGGGGCCAGCCCCTAAGCAATCAGCCCCAGCATTTT.

The CDR3, as DNA: TGTGCCAGCAGCCAAGAAGGAGCCACAGATACGCAGTATTTT. It yields the protein CASSQEGATDTQYF. This chain joins TRBV3-1 (or the pseudogene TRBV3-2) and TRBJ2-3; D is ambiguous. Germline CDR1 and CDR2: LGHDT and YNNKEL (reference sequence). Trimming took 0 bases from V and 2 from J, leaving 6 bases between them. This CDR3 is 14 amino acids long.

This clone was seen only once. The rearrangement joins TRBV5-8 to TRBJ1-1; possibly TRBD1 for D (5 bases). Trimming pared 4 bases from V and 5 bases from J, leaving 18 bases between. CDR3 size: 15 residues. In germline, CDR1 is SGHTS, CDR2 YDEGEE. For the CDR3, the DNA is TGTGCCAGCAGCCCTTATGGGGGGGGTGGTACTGAAGCTTTCTTT. Its translation: CASSPYGGGGTEAFF.

The chain recombines TRBV5-1 with TRBJ1-6; D perhaps matches TRBD1 (6 bases). The CDR3 is 14 amino acids. Per the germline V gene, CDR1 is SGHRS and CDR2 is YFSETQ. The V gene lost 4 bases and the J gene lost 6 bases, with 11 bases spanning the gap. The CDR3 sequence: CASSRDIGNSPLHF. CDR3 nucleotides: TGCGCCAGCAGCCGGGACATTGGTAATTCACCCCTCCACTTT.

This chain joins TRBV2 and TRBJ1-2, with 9 bases that match TRBD1. Per the germline V gene, CDR1 is SNHLY and CDR2 is FYNNEI. The V gene end was trimmed by 4 bases and the J gene end by 7 bases; junction bases not matched to a gene: 10. The CDR3 has 15 amino acids. CDR3 DNA sequence: TGTGCCAGCAGTGGGGACAGGGTTATGGCGAGTGGCTACACCTTC. This gives the protein CASSGDRVMASGYTF.

This clone was observed a single time. The V gene is TRBV9, the J gene TRBJ2-7, with 7 bases matching TRBD1. This CDR3 has 12 residues. J gave up 6 bases and V 4 bases, and 4 bases lay outside the gene matches. The germline gives CDR1 SGDLS, CDR2 YYNGEE. The CDR3 loop is CASSRQGREQYF. The CDR3 region has the DNA TGTGCCAGCAGCCGACAGGGACGCGAGCAGTACTTC.

This clone has only a few counts. The gene calls are TRBV5-1 and TRBJ1-4; TRBD1 might be the D (6 bases). In germline, CDR1 is SGHRS, CDR2 YFSETQ. Trimming cost V 4 bases and J 12 bases, with 16 bases left between them. The CDR3 loop spans 13 amino acids. CDR3 sequence reads: CASSNRTGWELFF. CDR3 coding DNA: TGCGCCAGCAGCAACCGTACAGGGTGGGAACTGTTTTTT.

This clone was seen once. The V gene is TRBV7-2, the J gene TRBJ2-3, with TRBD1 matching 8 bases. Germline V lookup: CDR1 SGHTA, CDR2 FQGNSA. The V and J ends lost 5 bases and 6 bases, in that order; junction bases with no gene match: 16. This CDR3 region has 17 residues. CDR3 sequence (DNA): TGTGCCAGCAGCCGGAGGGGTCGGACAGGGATTTTGGATACGCAGTATTTT. Translating gives CASSRRGRTGILDTQYF.

V and J are TRBV4-1 and TRBJ1-1, with 8 positions matching TRBD1. Germline loops: CDR1 MGHRA, CDR2 YSYEKL. Trimming took 4 bases from V and 11 from J; bases not matched to a gene: 18. CDR3 length: 16 amino acids. The CDR3 loop is CASSPRTGSTEQGAFF. In nucleotides, the CDR3 is TGCGCCAGCAGCCCTAGGACAGGGTCCACAGAACAAGGGGCTTTCTTT.

This chain links TRBV19 with TRBJ1-5; 9 nucleotides align to TRBD1. Germline V gives CDR1 LNHDA, CDR2 SQIVND (reference sequence). Trimming removed 4 bases from V and 5 bases from J; junction bases left unmatched: 6. This CDR3 has 15 residues. Here the CDR3 DNA reads TGTGCCAGTAGTAGTGGACAGGGGATGCATCAGCCCCAGCATTTT. This codes for CASSSGQGMHQPQHF.

The J gene is TRBJ2-7, the V gene TRBV5-1; D unclear. CDR1 SGHRS and CDR2 YFSETQ come from the germline V gene. This CDR3 is built from 14 residues. Trimming took off 1 base at V and 3 bases at J, with 11 bases between the two ends. CDR3 coding DNA: TGCGCCAGCAGCTTGATGCCAGGCGACTACGAGCAGTACTTC. The encoded protein is CASSLMPGDYEQYF.

This clone was seen just once. The chain carries TRBV5-1 and TRBJ1-6; the match to TRBD1 covers 9 bases. CDR3 size: 13 residues. Per germline, CDR1 SGHRS and CDR2 YFSETQ. The trim removed 0 bases at V and 12 bases at J, leaving 1 base unmatched. In DNA form, the CDR3 reads TGCGCCAGCAGCTTGGGACAGGGGGTACCCCTCCACTTT. This codes for CASSLGQGVPLHF.

V and J are TRBV20-1 and TRBJ1-5; perhaps TRBD1 as D (5 bases). Germline CDR1 and CDR2: DFQATT and SNEGSKA (reference sequence). The CDR3 contains 12 residues. V gave up 3 bases and J gave up 4 bases, with 7 bases separating them. The CDR3 region is CSASGANQPQHF. The CDR3, as DNA: TGCAGTGCTAGTGGGGCAAATCAGCCCCAGCATTTT.

The chain is built from TRBV3-1 (or the pseudogene TRBV3-2) and TRBJ1-2; 9 nucleotides align to TRBD1. This CDR3 region has 17 residues. Germline-derived CDR1 and CDR2 are LGHDT and YNNKEL (reference sequence). Unmatched junction bases numbered 13, after V lost 1 base and J lost 7 bases. CDR3 sequence: CASSQGPQGQGSRGYTF. Here the CDR3 DNA reads TGTGCCAGCAGCCAAGGGCCCCAGGGACAGGGATCTCGTGGCTACACCTTC.

The chain couples TRBV9 to TRBJ2-2, with D possibly TRBD2 on 6 matching bases. V dropped 7 bases and J dropped 6 bases, with 16 bases sitting between them. CDR1 is SGDLS and CDR2 is YYNGEE in the germline V gene. This CDR3 is 14 amino acids long. CDR3 in amino acids: CASSYGSGAGELFF. The DNA of the CDR3 is TGTGCCAGCTCCTACGGGAGTGGGGCCGGGGAGCTGTTTTTT.

The chain carries TRBV4-3 and TRBJ2-5; 9 bases are shared with TRBD1. Unmatched junction bases numbered 4, after V lost 4 bases and J lost 4 bases. The CDR3 length is 14 residues. Germline assignment: CDR1 LGHNA and CDR2 YSLEER. DNA of the CDR3: TGCGCCAGCAGCCTCTGGACAGGGGCAGAGACCCAGTACTTC. Its protein is CASSLWTGAETQYF.

This rearrangement joins TRBV7-2 to TRBJ1-2; weak D call: TRBD1 (6 bases). The ends were cut back, 3 bases at V and 4 bases at J, with 12 bases in the middle. CDR1 SGHTA and CDR2 FQGNSA come from the germline V gene. The length of the CDR3 is 14 residues. CDR3 region: CASSFTGIRYGYTF. DNA of the CDR3: TGTGCCAGCAGCTTTACAGGGATCCGCTATGGCTACACCTTC.

The V call is TRBV12-3 or TRBV12-4, the J call TRBJ2-1; the match to TRBD1 covers 9 bases. V was clipped by 2 bases and J by 14 bases; unmatched bases: 4. The CDR3 extends over 12 amino acids. The CDR3 reads CASSLIGQGKFF. Here the CDR3 DNA reads TGTGCCAGCAGTTTAATCGGACAGGGGAAGTTCTTC.

In its sample, this clone was seen once. The chain is built from TRBV5-1 and TRBJ1-3, with D possibly being TRBD1 (6 bases). V gave up 0 bases and J gave up 6 bases, with 7 bases separating them. CDR3 length: 13 amino acids. Germline values: CDR1 SGHRS, CDR2 YFSETQ. This CDR3 is CASSLAGANTIYF. The CDR3 region has the DNA TGCGCCAGCAGCTTGGCAGGGGCAAACACCATATATTTT.

This sequence joins TRBV5-1 and TRBJ1-2; 7 nucleotides match TRBD1. The V gene end was trimmed by 0 bases and the J gene end by 2 bases; junction bases not matched to a gene: 4. This CDR3 spans 15 amino acids. Looked up from germline, CDR1 is SGHRS and CDR2 is YFSETQ. CDR3 loop: CASSLGGGGNYGYTF. In DNA, the CDR3 is TGCGCCAGCAGCTTGGGTGGAGGGGGCAACTATGGCTACACCTTC. The full variable domain, rest sourced from reference TRBV5-1 and TRBJ1-2, is KAGVTQTPRYLIKTRGQQVTLSCSPISGHRSVSWYQQTPGQGLQFLFEYFSETQRNKGNFPGRFSGRQFSNSRSEMNVSTLELGDSALYLCASSLGGGGNYGYTFGSGTRLTVV.

This clone was detected only a few times. The chain carries TRBV5-1 and TRBJ1-1; maybe TRBD1 (5 bases). The germline V gene encodes CDR1 SGHRS and CDR2 YFSETQ. There are 14 residues in the CDR3. Trimming shortened V by 0 bases and J by 5 bases, and 11 bases separated the two germline ends. The DNA of the CDR3 is TGCGCCAGCAGCTTGGGGTTGGGGGGAACTGAAGCTTTCTTT. Protein sequence: CASSLGLGGTEAFF.

CDR3 in amino acids: CASSPRGLAGSEQYF. The CDR3 region has the DNA TGTGCCAGTAGTCCACGCGGACTAGCAGGGAGCGAGCAGTACTTC. The chain uses TRBV19 and TRBJ2-7; 8 nucleotides line up with TRBD2. Trimming cost V 5 bases and J 6 bases; bases outside gene matches: 12. Germline V CDR1 and CDR2: LNHDA, SQIVND (reference sequence). CDR3 length equals 15 residues.

In this sample, this clone turned up a few times. CDR3 nucleotide sequence: TGCGCCAGCAGCCAAGGTCGCGACTATAGCAATCAGCCCCAGCATTTT. This gives the protein CASSQGRDYSNQPQHF. The V call is TRBV4-1, the J call TRBJ1-5; D gene unclear. CDR3 length: 16 amino acids. The V gene lost 1 base and the J gene lost 0 bases, with 10 bases spanning the gap. Germline loops: CDR1 MGHRA, CDR2 YSYEKL.

This chain joins TRBV12-3 or TRBV12-4 and TRBJ2-1; tentatively, D is TRBD2 (5 bases). V was trimmed by 5 bases and J by 6 bases, leaving 5 bases between them. CDR3 length: 11 amino acids. This chain's CDR3 is CASSRGNEQFF. As DNA, the CDR3 is TGTGCCAGCAGTCGGGGCAATGAGCAGTTCTTC.

This clone showed up just a few times. As DNA, the CDR3 is TGTGCTACCCGGACAGTCCGGGAGCAGTACTTC. Its translation is CATRTVREQYF. The chain links TRBV2 to TRBJ2-7; D possibly corresponds to TRBD1 (6 bases). Germline CDR1 and CDR2: SNHLY and FYNNEI. CDR3 size: 11 residues. Complete variable domain (other parts from reference TRBV2 and TRBJ2-7): EPEVTQTPSHQVTQMGQEVILRCVPISNHLYFYWYRQILGQKVEFLVSFYNNEISEKSEIFDDQFSVERPDGSNFTLKIRSTKLEDSAMYFCATRTVREQYFGPGTRLTVT.

This clone was counted ten times or more. The chain joins TRBV4-2 to TRBJ1-6, with D hard to call. This CDR3 region has 19 residues. Germline-derived CDR1 and CDR2 are LGHNA and YNFKEQ. V was trimmed by 1 base and J by 7 bases, leaving 23 bases between them. The CDR3 is CASSQVEGSLTQANSPLHF. The CDR3 DNA is TGTGCCAGCAGCCAAGTCGAGGGATCCCTGACCCAGGCAAATTCACCCCTCCACTTT.